Presented here are 28 T cell receptor beta chains from one specimen sequenced in a study of post-analysis software for immune sequencing data (dated by TCRdb to between 2014 and 2016). No antigen has been identified for these receptors. Library preparation employed PCR. Instrument used: Illumina HiSeq 2500. To reduce PCR and sequencing biases, unique molecular identifiers were built into the TCR beta cDNA libraries. The public reads were reanalyzed by TCRdb: fastp trimming at Q25, MiXCR alignment, in-frame beta chains only. Rows matching on CDR3 protein sequence are summarized as one entry with the most common DNA and genes. This sample holds 400,000 to 500,000 distinct CDR3 sequences; 35% to 45% were observed only once. In total, the top ten clones hold roughly 8.2% of the sample. General conclusions and limits of the study: Four or five TRBV segments, including TRBV5-6, TRBV5-1 and TRBV20-1, were significantly more frequent in patients than controls.

Material for sequencing was blood. These receptors came from a girl aged 2 to 10 with multiple sclerosis.

This clonotype was seen only a few times. V gene TRBV11-2 combines with J gene TRBJ1-6; 7 bases map to TRBD1. The CDR3 spans 18 residues. Germline V gene lookup returns CDR1 SGHAT and CDR2 FQNNGV. V lost 4 bases and J lost 5; bases outside the gene matches: 14. Here the CDR3 reads CASSYRRDRGLNNSPLHF. DNA for the CDR3: TGTGCCAGCAGCTATCGGAGGGACAGAGGACTTAATAATTCACCCCTCCACTTT.

This clonotype was seen only a few times. The chain uses TRBV6-1 and TRBJ1-1; D not resolved. Trimming removed 6 bases at V and 0 bases at J, with 8 bases between. The germline V gene has CDR1 MNHNS and CDR2 SASEGT. The CDR3 consists of 13 residues. The CDR3 nucleotides read TGTGCCAGCAGGGACGGACTGAACACTGAAGCTTTCTTT. As protein: CASRDGLNTEAFF.

In this sample, this clonotype turned up a few times. The chain is built from TRBV6-6 and TRBJ1-5, with 10 bases matching TRBD1. The CDR3 is 12 residues long. Unmatched junction bases numbered 3, after V lost 8 bases and J lost 8 bases. Per germline, CDR1 MNHNY and CDR2 SVGAGI (reference sequence). The CDR3 loop reads CASRDRGEPQHF. The CDR3 DNA reads TGTGCCAGCCGGGACAGGGGTGAGCCCCAGCATTTT.

The rearrangement joins TRBV19 to TRBJ2-1; 8 bases are shared with TRBD2. The V and J ends lost 11 bases and 3 bases, in that order; junction bases with no gene match: 6. This CDR3 is 13 amino acids long. Germline assignment: CDR1 LNHDA and CDR2 SQIVND (reference sequence). The CDR3 region is CASGLVIYNEQFF. DNA for the CDR3: TGTGCCTCGGGACTAGTCATCTACAATGAGCAGTTCTTC.

This sequence joins TRBV5-1 and TRBJ2-1; the match to TRBD1 covers 12 bases. V was clipped by 5 bases and J by 6 bases; unmatched bases: 9. The CDR3 has 16 residues. Looked up from germline, CDR1 is SGHRS and CDR2 is YFSETQ. CDR3 protein: CASRTKGTGGINEQFF. In DNA form, the CDR3 reads TGCGCCAGCAGGACCAAAGGGACAGGGGGCATCAATGAGCAGTTCTTC.

This chain joins TRBV28 and TRBJ2-5; D is perhaps TRBD2 (5 bases). The CDR3 totals 14 residues. V gave up 6 bases and J gave up 2 bases, with 13 bases separating them. The germline V gene encodes CDR1 MDHEN and CDR2 SYDVKM. CDR3 nucleotide sequence: TGTGCCAGCAGAATCTCGCCGGGGCAAGAGACCCAGTACTTC. It translates to CASRISPGQETQYF.

The chain carries TRBV7-2 and TRBJ2-7; the D gene is possibly TRBD2 (6 bases). V lost 5 bases and J lost 2, with 13 bases in between. The CDR3 loop spans 14 amino acids. Per germline, CDR1 SGHTA and CDR2 FQGNSA. Written as DNA, the CDR3 is TGTGCCAGCAGCCCCCGGTGGGGGGCCTACGAGCAGTACTTC. This translates into CASSPRWGAYEQYF.

The rearrangement links TRBV7-9 to TRBJ2-1; 14 bases agree with TRBD2. CDR1 SEHNR and CDR2 FQNEAQ come from the germline V gene (reference sequence). The CDR3 covers 17 residues. Germline trimming cut 5 bases from V and 3 bases from J; bases unmatched to any gene: 6. The CDR3 spells CASSQGTSGGHYNEQFF. DNA for the CDR3: TGTGCCAGCAGCCAAGGGACTAGCGGGGGACACTACAATGAGCAGTTCTTC.

This clonotype has a handful of counts. V gene TRBV7-7 combines with J gene TRBJ2-5; TRBD1 matches 7 bases. CDR3 size: 13 residues. Germline V gene data show CDR1 as SSHAT and CDR2 as FNYEAQ (reference sequence). Germline trimming cut 5 bases from V and 5 bases from J; bases unmatched to any gene: 5. CDR3 sequence: CASSRNRGETQYF. The CDR3 nucleotides are TGTGCCAGCAGCCGAAACAGGGGCGAGACCCAGTACTTC.

The rearrangement links TRBV20-1 to TRBJ2-1; 13 bases align to TRBD2. The V segment lost 3 bases and the J segment 3 bases; nucleotides outside the gene matches: 2. Per germline, CDR1 DFQATT and CDR2 SNEGSKA (reference sequence). The CDR3 runs 15 residues. CDR3 nucleotide sequence: TGCAGTGCTAGGCGACTAGCGGGAGGCTACAATGAGCAGTTCTTC. It translates to CSARRLAGGYNEQFF.

The chain joins TRBV6-5 to TRBJ1-4; 7 bases are a match to TRBD1. CDR3 length: 14 residues. V shed 6 bases, J shed 5 bases, and the junction held 6 bases outside the gene matches. Germline CDR1 MNHEY, CDR2 SVGAGI. The CDR3: CASRRQGGNEKLFF. CDR3 coding DNA: TGTGCCAGCAGACGACAGGGAGGGAATGAAAAACTGTTTTTT.

In this sample, this clonotype turned up a few times. The chain carries TRBV29-1 and TRBJ2-1; TRBD2 aligns across 14 bases. CDR3 size: 13 residues. The J segment lost 12 bases and the V segment lost 4 bases, leaving 5 bases of the junction unmatched. Per the germline V gene, CDR1 is SQVTM and CDR2 is ANQGSEA. The CDR3 region is CSVGGLAGGAQFF. CDR3 DNA: TGCAGCGTTGGAGGACTAGCGGGAGGCGCGCAGTTCTTC.

The J gene is TRBJ2-1, the V gene TRBV19; D call uncertain. The J call may be in error: the DNA end matches TRBJ2-7 better. In germline, CDR1 is LNHDA, CDR2 SQIVND (reference sequence). CDR3 length: 12 residues. CDR3 region: CASSIYYNEQYF. The CDR3 nucleotides read TGTGCCAGTAGTATATACTACAATGAGCAGTACTTC.

Concerning this clonotype: The junction does not match germline at one end; this may be a read error. The CDR3 region has the DNA TGTGCCGGCAGCTACGCCGGGACTAGTTCCTACGAGCAGTACTTC. Amino acids: CAGSYAGTSSYEQYF. The rearrangement joins TRBV7-9 to TRBJ2-4; 8 nucleotides agree with TRBD2. The closer fit of TRBJ2-7 to the DNA end suggests the J call may be wrong. The germline V gene has CDR1 SEHNR and CDR2 FQNEAQ (reference sequence). The CDR3 sequence is 15 residues long.

This clonotype was seen a few times. The chain combines TRBV5-1 with TRBJ2-4; D unclear. TRBJ2-5 explains the end of the DNA better; the J call may be wrong. Germline V gives CDR1 SGHRS, CDR2 YFSETQ. This CDR3 comprises 14 residues. In DNA form, the CDR3 reads TGCGCCAGCAGCTTGGAGGCAGGAGAAGAGACCCAGTACTTC. Translated, it gives CASSLEAGEETQYF.

This clonotype was seen more than once but under ten times. V gene TRBV20-1 combines with J gene TRBJ2-4; D possibly corresponds to TRBD2 (6 bases). Germline V lookup: CDR1 DFQATT, CDR2 SNEGSKA (reference sequence). The V and J ends lost 3 bases and 0 bases respectively, with 15 bases between them. The CDR3 has 16 residues. DNA for the CDR3: TGCAGTGCTAGGGTCGGGCAGGGACTAGCCAAAAACATTCAGTACTTC. It codes for CSARVGQGLAKNIQYF.

This clonotype has just a few counts. The chain recombines TRBV5-1 with TRBJ2-7; TRBD1 agrees at 7 bases. The CDR3 totals 18 residues. Germline V CDR1 and CDR2: SGHRS, YFSETQ. Losses at the gene ends were 3 bases for V and 2 bases for J; bases not matched to a gene: 17. CDR3 amino acids: CASSYLWGQLIYPYEQYF. Here the CDR3 DNA reads TGCGCCAGCAGCTACTTGTGGGGACAGCTCATCTATCCCTACGAGCAGTACTTC. Supplemented by reference TRBV5-1 and TRBJ2-7, the full variable domain reads KAGVTQTPRYLIKTRGQQVTLSCSPISGHRSVSWYQQTPGQGLQFLFEYFSETQRNKGNFPGRFSGRQFSNSRSEMNVSTLELGDSALYLCASSYLWGQLIYPYEQYFGPGTRLTVT.

This clonotype was seen a handful of times. The V and J genes are TRBV7-2 and TRBJ2-3, with TRBD1 matching 12 bases. In germline, CDR1 is SGHTA, CDR2 FQGNSA. V lost 5 bases to trimming and J lost 0 bases; unmatched junction nucleotides: 6. The CDR3 loop spans 17 amino acids. The CDR3 nucleotides are TGTGCCAGCAGCCCGGGACAGGGGGCCCCTAGCACAGATACGCAGTATTTT. Its protein is CASSPGQGAPSTDTQYF.

This chain joins TRBV19 and TRBJ1-2; no clear D gene. The CDR3 consists of 13 residues. The V and J ends lost 7 bases and 6 bases respectively, with 15 bases between them. Germline lookup yields CDR1 LNHDA and CDR2 SQIVND (reference sequence). CDR3 residues: CASTPRRLHGYTF. The CDR3 coding sequence is TGTGCCAGTACTCCCAGGAGGCTCCATGGCTACACCTTC.

This CDR3 is CASSAGIKETQYF. CDR3 nucleotide sequence: TGTGCCAGCAGCGCGGGGATCAAAGAGACCCAGTACTTC. The J gene is TRBJ2-5, the V gene TRBV9; D is possibly TRBD2 (5 bases). The CDR3 is 13 amino acids. Germline assignment: CDR1 SGDLS and CDR2 YYNGEE. Trimming took 3 bases from V and 3 from J, leaving 9 bases between them.

This chain's CDR3 is CASSPNSEVEAFF. Written as DNA, the CDR3 is TGTGCCAGCAGTCCAAACAGTGAGGTAGAAGCTTTCTTT. The chain couples TRBV12-3 or TRBV12-4 to TRBJ1-1, with D uncertain. The CDR3 consists of 13 residues. V lost 5 bases to trimming and J lost 8 bases, with 15 bases between them.

This clonotype came up a few times. The chain employs TRBV5-1 and TRBJ2-5, with 16 bases fitting TRBD2. TRBJ2-7 explains the end of the DNA better; the J call may be wrong. The CDR3 runs 18 residues. CDR1 is SGHRS, CDR2 YFSETQ, per germline. The CDR3 reads CASSFVPGLAGGSNEQYF. The CDR3, as DNA: TGCGCCAGCAGCTTCGTCCCGGGACTAGCGGGGGGGTCCAACGAGCAGTACTTC.

Comment on this clonotype: This clone may be a read error of a much larger clone one base away. The gene calls are TRBV7-2 and TRBJ2-5, with 10 positions matching TRBD1. Judging by the DNA end, TRBJ2-7 fits better; the J call may be wrong. The CDR3 has 14 residues. Germline CDR1 and CDR2: SGHTA and FQGNSA. CDR3 nucleotide sequence: TGTACCAGCAGCCTGGACAGGGGGTCGTACGAGCAGTACTTC. This gives the protein CTSSLDRGSYEQYF.

This chain uses TRBV29-1 with TRBJ2-3, with 9 positions matching TRBD1. J lost 4 bases, V lost 7 bases, and 12 bases had no gene match. Germline V CDR1 and CDR2: SQVTM, ANQGSEA. This CDR3 region has 15 residues. The CDR3 coding sequence is TGCAGCGCCTCAATCCCGGGACAGGGATCAGATACGCAGTATTTT. This sequence encodes CSASIPGQGSDTQYF.

The CDR3 sequence is CSARGDSTGELFF. DNA of the CDR3: TGCAGTGCTAGGGGGGACAGCACCGGGGAGCTGTTTTTT. The J gene is TRBJ2-2, the V gene TRBV20-1, with TRBD1 matching over 7 bases. Trimming took 3 bases from V and 4 from J; bases not matched to a gene: 2. The CDR3 runs 13 residues. Germline CDR1 and CDR2: DFQATT and SNEGSKA (reference sequence).

The chain is built from TRBV29-1 and TRBJ2-7, with 9 bases aligning to TRBD1. Germline V lookup: CDR1 SQVTM, CDR2 ANQGSEA. The CDR3 spans 14 residues. The V gene end was trimmed by 0 bases and the J gene end by 4 bases; junction bases not matched to a gene: 4. The CDR3 sequence: CSVEDQGQGYEQYF. In nucleotides, the CDR3 is TGCAGCGTTGAAGATCAGGGACAGGGTTACGAGCAGTACTTC.

This clonotype was found a few times. The rearrangement links TRBV29-1 to TRBJ2-1; 8 bases are a match to TRBD2. The CDR3 has 13 residues. Germline V gene data show CDR1 as SQVTM and CDR2 as ANQGSEA. J lost 5 bases, V lost 3 bases, and 3 bases had no gene match. The CDR3 DNA follows: TGCAGCGTTGAGAAACTAGCGGACAATGAGCAGTTCTTC. Translated, it gives CSVEKLADNEQFF.

The chain links TRBV10-3 to TRBJ1-1; D unresolved. Trimming took 2 bases from V and 0 from J, leaving 7 bases between them. The germline gives CDR1 ENHRY, CDR2 SYGVKD. The CDR3 extends over 14 amino acids. The CDR3 coding sequence is TGTGCCATCAGTGAGAGACGAATGAACACTGAAGCTTTCTTT. It translates to CAISERRMNTEAFF.